This note documents a single TCR beta chain sequence. Its antigen is unknown. This record belongs to a study of post-analysis software for immune sequencing data. Study outcomes and limitations: Several TRBV segments were more frequent in patients than controls; TRBV5-6, TRBV5-1 and TRBV20-1 belonged to this group. Significantly lower normalized Chao1 diversity was found in patients with multiple sclerosis relative to controls.

Included in the TCR beta cDNA libraries were unique molecular identifiers. Input populations of roughly 0.9 to 10 million T cells gave rise to around 480,000 cDNA molecules. Each CDR3 protein gets one entry after TCRdb re-called the PCR reads with MiXCR. The sample includes hundreds of thousands of distinct CDR3 sequences, 55% to 60% of them seen just once. The CDR3 runs 15 residues. V gave up 2 bases and J gave up 0 bases, with 8 bases separating them. Per germline, CDR1 MNHEY and CDR2 SMNVEV (reference sequence). V and J are TRBV27 and TRBJ2-1, with D possibly matching TRBD1 (5 bases). Input material: blood. The source of this sequence is a girl aged 2 to 9 with multiple sclerosis. CDR3 residues: CASSLKQGSYNEQFF. CDR3 in DNA: TGTGCCAGCAGTTTAAAGCAGGGCTCCTACAATGAGCAGTTCTTC.